This T cell receptor (beta chain) came from a study of preoperative IRX-2 immunotherapy in early breast cancer. Assay: immunoSEQ multiplex PCR; the TCRdb copy retains only in-frame clones and omits some. Of tens of thousands of clones listed, nearly 95% are singletons. Treatment specified: preoperative locoregional IRX-2 cytokine immunotherapy. This phase Ib study tested locoregional IRX-2 cytokine immunotherapy given before surgery. This clone was detected only once. Deletions cut 4 bases from V and 2 bases from J, with 24 bases between. The CDR3 runs 18 residues. CDR1 SNHLY and CDR2 FYNNEI come from the germline V gene.

The sequence came from a human donor with breast cancer. The rearrangement links TRBV2 to TRBJ2-7; a possible D gene is TRBD2 (5 bases). This specimen was acquired from a patient treated with IRX-2 immunotherapy. The CDR3 nucleotides are TGTGCCAGCAGTGTACCCCGACTGGTCGGGATCGGGACCTACGAGCAGTACTTC. Translating it yields CASSVPRLVGIGTYEQYF.